This is a list of T cell receptor beta chains from one sample in a study of T-cell reconstitution after alpha-beta-depleted transplantation in children. TCRdb fed the PCR reads into MiXCR, producing one record per CDR3 protein. Among over 200,000 distinct CDR3 sequences listed, under 8.5% were seen once. Sequencing used PBMCs, mostly from graft donor cells, obtained 360 days after TCRalphabeta/CD19-depleted stem cell transplant. The receptors come from a male patient between 2 and 9 years old who had a stem cell transplant for acute myeloid leukemia, so the T cells may come from the graft donor. CDR3s include the opening cysteine and the closing phenylalanine or tryptophan. D genes are given only for firm matches. A row's size may be missing; if present it is once, few, many or a size class.

j_gene: TRBJ1-6
abundance: few
v_gene: TRBV28
d_gene: .
CDR3aa: CASSPLVMGSPLHF
CDR3nt: TGTGCCAGCAGTCCACTGGTAATGGGCTCACCCCTCCACTTT

j_gene: TRBJ2-7
abundance: few
v_gene: TRBV7-8
d_gene: TRBD2
CDR3aa: CASSLGGTSGNYEQYF
CDR3nt: TGTGCCAGCAGCTTGGGGGGGACTAGCGGAAACTACGAGCAGTACTTC

j_gene: TRBJ2-6
abundance: few
v_gene: TRBV6-1
d_gene: .
CDR3aa: CASRSFGAANVLTF
CDR3nt: TGTGCCAGCAGATCCTTTGGTGCGGCCAACGTCCTGACTTTC

j_gene: TRBJ2-7
abundance: .
v_gene: TRBV4-1
d_gene: .
CDR3aa: CASSQDHPGLGDEQYF
CDR3nt: TGCGCCAGCAGCCAAGATCATCCAGGTCTAGGGGACGAGCAGTACTTC

j_gene: TRBJ2-1
abundance: many
v_gene: TRBV24-1
d_gene: TRBD2
CDR3aa: CATSDAQPGLAGNEQFF
CDR3nt: TGTGCCACCAGTGATGCTCAACCGGGACTAGCGGGCAATGAGCAGTTCTTC

j_gene: TRBJ2-5
abundance: many
v_gene: TRBV5-1
d_gene: .
CDR3aa: CASSRTQETQYF
CDR3nt: TGCGCCAGCAGCAGGACTCAAGAGACCCAGTACTTC

j_gene: TRBJ2-3
abundance: many
v_gene: TRBV29-1
d_gene: .
CDR3aa: CSVVGVEGTQYF
CDR3nt: TGCAGCGTTGTCGGGGTAGAGGGTACGCAGTATTTT

j_gene: TRBJ2-1
abundance: .
v_gene: TRBV7-3
d_gene: .
CDR3aa: CASSLVGGASNEQFF
CDR3nt: TGTGCCAGCAGCTTAGTAGGGGGGGCCAGCAATGAGCAGTTCTTC

j_gene: TRBJ1-5
abundance: few
v_gene: TRBV12-5
d_gene: TRBD1
CDR3aa: CASGLYYKDRGRNQPQHF
CDR3nt: TGTGCTAGTGGTTTATACTACAAGGACAGGGGGCGGAATCAGCCCCAGCATTTT

j_gene: TRBJ1-4
abundance: many
v_gene: TRBV7-2
d_gene: TRBD1
CDR3aa: CASSSGQGKKLFF
CDR3nt: TGTGCCAGCAGCTCGGGACAGGGTAAAAAACTGTTTTTT

j_gene: TRBJ1-6
abundance: .
v_gene: TRBV2
d_gene: .
CDR3aa: CASSEVGGNSPLHF
CDR3nt: TGTGCCAGCAGTGAAGTCGGGGGGAATTCACCCCTCCACTTT

j_gene: TRBJ2-7
abundance: many
v_gene: TRBV12-3/TRBV12-4
d_gene: .
CDR3aa: CASSFASHEQYF
CDR3nt: TGTGCCAGCAGTTTTGCCAGCCACGAGCAGTACTTC

j_gene: TRBJ2-2
abundance: few
v_gene: TRBV5-6
d_gene: .
CDR3aa: CASSSMTEPGELFF
CDR3nt: TGTGCCAGCAGCTCCATGACCGAGCCGGGGGAGCTGTTTTTT

j_gene: TRBJ2-5
abundance: few
v_gene: TRBV7-2
d_gene: TRBD2
CDR3aa: CASSLSRGGQETQYF
CDR3nt: TGTGCCAGCAGCTTATCCCGCGGGGGACAAGAGACCCAGTACTTC

j_gene: TRBJ1-6
abundance: many
v_gene: TRBV20-1
d_gene: TRBD1
CDR3aa: CSASPGQSFLSPLHF
CDR3nt: TGCAGTGCCAGTCCGGGACAGTCCTTTCTTTCACCCCTCCACTTT

j_gene: TRBJ2-2
abundance: .
v_gene: TRBV4-2
d_gene: TRBD2
CDR3aa: CASSREWIAGQNTGELFF
CDR3nt: TGTGCCAGCAGCCGGGAATGGATAGCGGGACAGAACACCGGGGAGCTGTTTTTT

j_gene: TRBJ2-3
abundance: .
v_gene: TRBV5-1
d_gene: TRBD2
CDR3aa: CASSPLLGGSGADTQYF
CDR3nt: TGCGCCAGCAGCCCTCTTCTGGGCGGGAGTGGTGCAGATACGCAGTATTTT

j_gene: TRBJ1-2
abundance: many
v_gene: TRBV7-2
d_gene: .
CDR3aa: CASSRDSLNYGYTF
CDR3nt: TGTGCCAGCAGCCGCGACAGCCTCAACTATGGCTACACCTTC

j_gene: TRBJ2-1
abundance: few
v_gene: TRBV7-6
d_gene: .
CDR3aa: CASSSQIYNEQFF
CDR3nt: TGTGCCAGCAGCTCCCAGATATACAATGAGCAGTTCTTC